The 19 T cell receptor beta chains presented below share a single source sample, sequenced in a study of long-term antiretroviral therapy in people with HIV. They ran version v3.0 of the immunoSEQ assay at survey level. Produced via immunoSEQ multiplex PCR; TCRdb's table is partial and in-frame only. This sample carries around 30,000 clones, about 93% of them seen once, and the ten largest clones take 10%. Material: unsorted PBMCs, obtained 6.2 years after starting antiretroviral therapy. The origin of the receptors is a man between 35 and 55 years old with HIV.

In this sample, this clone turned up once. The CDR3 DNA reads as TGTGCCAGCAGCTTCGGGGTTTTGGACACTGAAGCTTTCTTT. This gives the protein CASSFGVLDTEAFF. The chain combines TRBV7-9 with TRBJ1-1; no firm D call. The CDR3 has 14 residues. Deletions cut 3 bases from V and 3 bases from J, with 11 bases between. CDR1 is SEHNR and CDR2 is FQNEAQ in the germline V gene (reference sequence).

The chain is built from TRBV19 and TRBJ1-1; D not certain. The CDR3 has 16 residues. Germline values: CDR1 LNHDA, CDR2 SQIVND (reference sequence). V dropped 1 base and J dropped 0 bases, with 12 bases sitting between them. The chain's CDR3 is CASSIVPGELNTEAFF. As DNA, the CDR3 is TGTGCCAGTAGTATAGTCCCGGGAGAGCTGAACACTGAAGCTTTCTTT.

The rearrangement links TRBV6-1 to TRBJ2-7; D call uncertain. Germline V CDR1 and CDR2: MNHNS, SASEGT. CDR3 size: 11 residues. The V and J ends lost 6 bases and 7 bases respectively, with 10 bases between them. CDR3 nucleotide sequence: TGTGCCAGCAGCCCCGAGTGGGAGCAGTACTTC. It translates to CASSPEWEQYF.

This chain links TRBV2 with TRBJ2-3; perhaps TRBD2 as D (6 bases). V lost 4 bases, J lost 3 bases, and 11 bases lay in between. This CDR3 region has 14 residues. Germline CDR1 and CDR2: SNHLY and FYNNEI. CDR3 coding DNA: TGTGCCAGCAGTGGGCCGACTAGGACAGATACGCAGTATTTT. This sequence encodes CASSGPTRTDTQYF. The entire variable domain, with the rest obtained from reference TRBV2 and TRBJ2-3, is as follows: EPEVTQTPSHQVTQMGQEVILRCVPISNHLYFYWYRQILGQKVEFLVSFYNNEISEKSEIFDDQFSVERPDGSNFTLKIRSTKLEDSAMYFCASSGPTRTDTQYFGPGTRLTVL.

The genes are TRBV5-1 and TRBJ1-2; D possibly corresponds to TRBD1 (5 bases). V was cut by 3 bases and J by 6 bases, with 12 bases left in between. This CDR3 is 13 amino acids long. CDR1 and CDR2 from the germline V gene are SGHRS and YFSETQ. The DNA for the CDR3 is TGCGCCAGCAGCTATCGGGGGGAGGATGGCTACACCTTC. Translating it yields CASSYRGEDGYTF.

The rearrangement joins TRBV10-1 to TRBJ2-1, with D maybe TRBD2 (5 bases). The CDR3 spans 13 residues. Per the germline V gene, CDR1 is WNHNN and CDR2 is SYGVQD (reference sequence). V was trimmed by 5 bases and J by 3 bases, leaving 8 bases between them. CDR3 protein: CASSIGIYNEQFF. CDR3 nucleotides: TGCGCCAGCAGTATCGGGATCTACAATGAGCAGTTCTTC.

The chain joins TRBV5-1 to TRBJ2-1; weak D call: TRBD1 (5 bases). This CDR3 has 14 amino acids. Germline V gene sequence: CDR1 SGHRS, CDR2 YFSETQ. V was shortened by 7 bases and J by 5 bases, with 16 bases between the two germline ends. The CDR3: CASSWQGGDNEQFF. DNA for the CDR3: TGCGCCAGCTCCTGGCAGGGCGGCGACAATGAGCAGTTCTTC.

The chain employs TRBV6-5 and TRBJ1-5; no clear D gene. The CDR3 is 15 residues long. Germline V lookup: CDR1 MNHEY, CDR2 SVGAGI. Trimming took off 2 bases at V and 4 bases at J, with 12 bases between the two ends. The CDR3 sequence: CASSYKFELNQPQHF. The CDR3 bases are TGTGCCAGCAGTTACAAGTTTGAGTTAAATCAGCCCCAGCATTTT.

This chain uses TRBV6-1 with TRBJ1-1; 11 bases are shared with TRBD1. This CDR3 contains 15 residues. The V gene's germline CDR1 is MNHNS and CDR2 SASEGT. After removal of 6 bases from V and 4 bases from J, the junction contained 7 bases not matched to a gene. CDR3 in amino acids: CASSLPGQGGTEAFF. The CDR3 nucleotides are TGTGCCAGCAGCTTGCCGGGACAGGGGGGCACTGAAGCTTTCTTT.

This chain uses TRBV7-8 with TRBJ2-1; no clear D gene. The germline V gene encodes CDR1 SGHVS and CDR2 FQNEAQ. Trimming took 3 bases from V and 5 from J, leaving 14 bases between them. This CDR3 is 15 amino acids long. The CDR3 sequence: CASSLGTPSDNEQFF. DNA of the CDR3: TGTGCCAGCAGCTTGGGTACACCATCGGACAATGAGCAGTTCTTC.

The chain recombines TRBV5-1 with TRBJ2-5, with TRBD1 matching 8 bases. CDR1 and CDR2 from the germline V gene are SGHRS and YFSETQ. The junction had 6 bases not matched to a gene; V was cut back by 3 bases and J by 2 bases. The CDR3 extends over 15 amino acids. The DNA for the CDR3 is TGCGCCAGCAGCTCAACCGGGACAGGTCAAGAGACCCAGTACTTC. Protein: CASSSTGTGQETQYF.

This chain uses TRBV27 with TRBJ2-1, with D perhaps matching TRBD2 (5 bases). The CDR3 length is 14 residues. The V gene lost 5 bases and the J gene lost 5 bases, with 13 bases spanning the gap. In germline, CDR1 is MNHEY, CDR2 SMNVEV (reference sequence). In DNA, the CDR3 is TGTGCCAGCAGTCTTTTGGGAGATGACAATGAGCAGTTCTTC. Translated: CASSLLGDDNEQFF.

The chain is built from TRBV30 and TRBJ2-5, with D unclear. V gave up 0 bases and J gave up 5 bases, with 16 bases separating them. The germline gives CDR1 GTSNPN, CDR2 SVGIG (reference sequence). The length of the CDR3 is 15 residues. Written as DNA, the CDR3 is TGTGCCTGGAGTGTACCGGCCCCTTCCTGGGAGACCCAGTACTTC. Amino acid sequence: CAWSVPAPSWETQYF. The complete variable domain, with remaining parts taken from reference TRBV30 and TRBJ2-5, reads SQTIHQWPATLVQPVGSPLSLECTVEGTSNPNLYWYRQAAGRGLQLLFYSVGIGQISSEVPQNLSASRPQDRQFILSSKKLLLSDSGFYLCAWSVPAPSWETQYFGPGTRLLVL.

This rearrangement joins TRBV19 to TRBJ1-2; possible D gene TRBD1, 6 bases. The CDR3 is made up of 14 amino acids. Trimming stripped 3 bases from V and 7 bases from J, with 15 bases between. CDR1 and CDR2 from the germline V gene are LNHDA and SQIVND (reference sequence). The CDR3 sequence: CASSMGTLRAGYTF. In DNA form, the CDR3 reads TGTGCCAGTAGTATGGGGACACTCCGGGCTGGCTACACCTTC.

The V gene is TRBV6-6, the J gene TRBJ2-6; the D is unclear. Trimming left V 5 bases short and J 0 bases short, with 11 bases between. This CDR3 has 16 residues. The germline V gene encodes CDR1 MNHNY and CDR2 SVGAGI (reference sequence). The DNA for the CDR3 is TGTGCCAGCAGTAATGACCCCGCCTCTGGGGCCAACGTCCTGACTTTC. This sequence encodes CASSNDPASGANVLTF.

The CDR3, as DNA: TGCAGCGTTGTATATGACTACACCCGGTTGTACTTC. Residues: CSVVYDYTRLYF. The chain couples TRBV29-1 to TRBJ2-5; D possibly corresponds to TRBD2 (5 bases). Germline V lookup: CDR1 SQVTM, CDR2 ANQGSEA. Trimming removed 4 bases from V and 13 bases from J, with 19 bases in between. This CDR3 spans 12 amino acids.

The gene calls are TRBV11-2 and TRBJ1-1; the D is unclear. CDR1 is SGHAT, CDR2 FQNNGV, per germline. Trimming stripped 7 bases from V and 5 bases from J, with 17 bases between. The CDR3 sequence is 14 residues long. The CDR3, as DNA: TGTGCCAGCACCACCGTGGGAAGAGGGACTGAAGCTTTCTTT. It specifies CASTTVGRGTEAFF. Based on the CDR3 plus reference TRBV11-2 and TRBJ1-1, the full variable domain is EAGVAQSPRYKIIEKRQSVAFWCNPISGHATLYWYQQILGQGPKLLIQFQNNGVVDDSQLPKDRFSAERLKGVDSTLKIQPAKLEDSAVYLCASTTVGRGTEAFFGQGTRLTVV.

This chain connects TRBV2 to TRBJ1-5; weak D call: TRBD1 (5 bases). The V and J ends lost 6 bases and 5 bases respectively, with 11 bases between them. Looked up from germline, CDR1 is SNHLY and CDR2 is FYNNEI. The CDR3 runs 13 residues. The CDR3 loop reads CASRGEDHQPQHF. CDR3 bases: TGTGCCAGCAGGGGGGAGGACCATCAGCCCCAGCATTTT.

The chain uses TRBV7-3 and TRBJ2-1; TRBD1 agrees at 7 bases. Germline V gene data show CDR1 as SGHTA and CDR2 as FQGTGA. There are 16 residues in the CDR3. V trimming: 2 bases; J trimming: 0 bases; junction bases outside the gene matches: 4. CDR3 DNA sequence: TGTGCCAGCAGCTTAGACAGGGCGAGCTCCTACAATGAGCAGTTCTTC. It encodes CASSLDRASSYNEQFF. The variable domain in full, completed from reference TRBV7-3 and TRBJ2-1, reads GAGVSQTPSNKVTEKGKYVELRCDPISGHTALYWYRQSLGQGPEFLIYFQGTGAADDSGLPNDRFFAVRPEGSVSTLKIQRTERGDSAVYLCASSLDRASSYNEQFFGPGTRLTVL.